A single sample is the source of the 17 T cell receptor beta chains below, sequenced in a study of CD8 T cells in ankylosing spondylitis. TCRdb reanalysed the 5' RACE reads using MiXCR and keeps one entry per CDR3 protein. The table records around 150,000 distinct CDR3 sequences, about 7.3% of them present only once. The sequenced sample was blood, either unsorted or a sorted T cell fraction (not recorded which). Receptors originate from a female donor with ankylosing spondylitis or in good health (not recorded which).

This clonotype showed up many times. The rearrangement joins TRBV29-1 to TRBJ2-3; possibly TRBD2 for D (7 bases). The CDR3 has 14 amino acids. The germline V gene encodes CDR1 SQVTM and CDR2 ANQGSEA. V was shortened by 4 bases and J by 5 bases, with 16 bases between the two germline ends. This CDR3 is CSVGDAGARDTQYF. CDR3 in DNA: TGCAGCGTTGGGGACGCGGGGGCGAGAGATACGCAGTATTTT.

This clonotype was seen at least ten times. The chain employs TRBV7-8 and TRBJ1-2, with D tentatively TRBD1 (5 bases). Germline lookup yields CDR1 SGHVS and CDR2 FQNEAQ. This CDR3 comprises 12 residues. The V gene lost 1 base and the J gene lost 7 bases, with 7 bases spanning the gap. CDR3 sequence (DNA): TGTGCCAGCAGCTTAGACACAGGTGGCTACACCTTC. Translating gives CASSLDTGGYTF.

This clonotype was picked up many times. The J gene is TRBJ2-3, the V gene TRBV5-1, with D perhaps TRBD1 or TRBD2 (6 bases each). Germline V gene sequence: CDR1 SGHRS, CDR2 YFSETQ. Trimming removed 1 base from V and 6 bases from J, with 15 bases in between. The CDR3 runs 15 residues. The CDR3 loop reads CASSLSWGATDTQYF. DNA of the CDR3: TGCGCCAGCAGCTTGAGCTGGGGGGCCACGGATACGCAGTATTTT.

There are a few counts of this clonotype. The chain is built from TRBV10-3 and TRBJ2-3; D gene uncertain. The CDR3 contains 14 residues. The V end was cut by 7 bases, the J end by 1 base, with 12 bases between. Germline V lookup: CDR1 ENHRY, CDR2 SYGVKD. The CDR3 coding sequence is TGTGCCATCACAAGCAACAGTCGCACAGATACGCAGTATTTT. Protein sequence: CAITSNSRTDTQYF.

This clonotype was observed at least ten times. This rearrangement joins TRBV20-1 to TRBJ1-5; possibly TRBD1 for D (6 bases). CDR1 and CDR2 (germline): DFQATT, SNEGSKA (reference sequence). The V and J ends lost 6 bases and 3 bases respectively, with 15 bases between them. This CDR3 contains 14 residues. In nucleotides, the CDR3 is TGCAGTGCCCAGGAGGGGGGCCTCAATCAGCCCCAGCATTTT. It codes for CSAQEGGLNQPQHF.

This clonotype showed up many times. The CDR3 bases are TGTGCCAGCAGCCCCCGGACAGGGTGGAGCACAGATACGCAGTATTTT. This gives the protein CASSPRTGWSTDTQYF. The gene calls are TRBV7-8 and TRBJ2-3; 8 nucleotides match TRBD1. CDR3 length: 16 amino acids. Germline V lookup: CDR1 SGHVS, CDR2 FQNEAQ. V was clipped by 5 bases and J by 0 bases; unmatched bases: 7.

The chain is built from TRBV7-3 and TRBJ2-3; the D call may be TRBD1 or TRBD2 (5 bases each). Between the trimmed V and J ends, which lost 6 bases and 1 base, there was a span of 8 bases. Germline V gene sequence: CDR1 SGHTA, CDR2 FQGTGA. The CDR3 sequence is 13 residues long. Here the CDR3 reads CASRRGGTDTQYF. In DNA, the CDR3 is TGTGCCAGCAGACGGGGCGGCACAGATACGCAGTATTTT.

The chain carries TRBV7-9 and TRBJ1-2; D gene uncertain. CDR1 is SEHNR, CDR2 FQNEAQ, per germline (reference sequence). The CDR3 sequence is 17 residues long. V shed 1 base and J shed 3 bases, with 18 bases lying between them. The CDR3 DNA reads TGTGCCAGCAGCTTAGATGTCAAGAAGAACGGGGACTATGGCTACACCTTC. The encoded protein is CASSLDVKKNGDYGYTF.

This clonotype was observed many times. The J gene is TRBJ1-5, the V gene TRBV20-1; D not certain. This CDR3 is built from 14 residues. Trimming took 5 bases from V and 9 from J, leaving 20 bases between them. Germline V gives CDR1 DFQATT, CDR2 SNEGSKA (reference sequence). In DNA, the CDR3 is TGCAGTGCTTCCGAAGCAGGACCCAAGGCGCCCCAGCATTTT. This encodes CSASEAGPKAPQHF.

This clonotype occurred many times. The chain uses TRBV12-3 or TRBV12-4 and TRBJ2-7; no reliable D call. V was shortened by 3 bases and J by 3 bases, with 9 bases between the two germline ends. CDR3 length: 13 residues. CDR3 protein: CASSFRTVYEQYF. CDR3 DNA sequence: TGTGCCAGCAGTTTTAGAACTGTCTACGAGCAGTACTTC.

The sample holds many counts of this clonotype. V usage is TRBV7-8 and J usage is TRBJ2-5; 7 positions match TRBD1. Unmatched junction bases numbered 11, after V lost 1 base and J lost 6 bases. The CDR3 has 16 residues. Looked up from germline, CDR1 is SGHVS and CDR2 is FQNEAQ. The CDR3 bases are TGTGCCAGCAGCTTAGGGTTGACAGGGTGGGGAAAGACCCAGTACTTC. It yields the protein CASSLGLTGWGKTQYF.

In its sample, this clonotype was seen many times. The chain couples TRBV4-1 to TRBJ2-3; D gene unclear. Per the germline V gene, CDR1 is MGHRA and CDR2 is YSYEKL. The CDR3 is 16 amino acids. Between the trimmed V and J ends, which lost 1 base and 3 bases, there was a span of 14 bases. The CDR3, as DNA: TGCGCCAGCAGCCAAGCGACCGGCCTGGGGACAGATACGCAGTATTTT. This encodes CASSQATGLGTDTQYF.

At least ten counts were recorded for this clonotype. DNA of the CDR3: TGTGCCAGCAGCCCCCGGGAGTCTAGCACAGATACGCAGTATTTT. Protein sequence: CASSPRESSTDTQYF. The rearrangement links TRBV3-1 to TRBJ2-3; TRBD2 might be the D (6 bases). From germline, CDR1 is LGHDT and CDR2 YNNKEL (reference sequence). Trimming cost V 4 bases and J 0 bases, with 11 bases left between them. The CDR3 runs 15 residues.

This clonotype was detected many times. The chain links TRBV12-3 or TRBV12-4 to TRBJ1-6; D is uncertain. This CDR3 contains 16 residues. The V end was cut by 7 bases, the J end by 3 bases, with 16 bases between. The CDR3 bases are TGTGCCAGCACCCTCGAGATCGGGTACTATAATTCACCCCTCCACTTT. Its protein product is CASTLEIGYYNSPLHF.

In this sample, this clonotype turned up many times. The V and J genes are TRBV7-9 and TRBJ2-1; D gene ambiguous. The CDR3 spans 14 residues. V lost 3 bases and J 4 bases, leaving 10 bases between the germline ends. Germline CDR1 and CDR2: SEHNR and FQNEAQ (reference sequence). CDR3 bases: TGTGCCAGCAGCTTGGGGTCAAAATACAATGAGCAGTTCTTC. The encoded protein is CASSLGSKYNEQFF.

The CDR3 nucleotides read TGTGCCAGCGGCTCCCGACAGGGGGAAGCTTTCTTT. Encoded protein: CASGSRQGEAFF. The chain combines TRBV7-9 with TRBJ1-1, with 8 positions matching TRBD1. V trimming: 8 bases; J trimming: 8 bases; junction bases outside the gene matches: 7. Germline assignment: CDR1 SEHNR and CDR2 FQNEAQ (reference sequence). This CDR3 region has 12 residues.

In its sample, this clonotype was seen many times. The CDR3 reads CASSLAARGNEKLFF. The CDR3 coding sequence is TGTGCCAGCAGCTTAGCCGCCAGGGGAAATGAAAAACTGTTTTTT. V is TRBV7-8 and J is TRBJ1-4, with a weak D call TRBD1 (6 bases). V shed 0 bases and J shed 5 bases, with 10 bases lying between them. The germline V gene has CDR1 SGHVS and CDR2 FQNEAQ. The CDR3 totals 15 residues.